A selection of T cell receptor beta chains follows, all from one sample in a study of cytomegalovirus exposure and HLA in healthy donors. This table comes from immunoSEQ multiplex PCR, and its TCRdb copy is limited to in-frame clones, with some not included. The sample contains tens of thousands of clones, around 94% of which appear only once. Sequencing was carried out using PBMCs. These receptors were obtained from a woman under 30 in good health and CMV-seropositive. CDR3s include the opening cysteine and the closing phenylalanine or tryptophan. D genes are given only for firm matches. Clone size, where shown, is once, few, many, or a class for clones that have expanded.

cdr3_length: 15
clone_size: NA
v_call: TRBV6-6
j_call: TRBJ2-1
d_call: NA
cdr3_nt: TGTGCCAGCAGTTACGAGACTAGCTCCTACAATGAGCAGTTCTTC
cdr3_aa: CASSYETSSYNEQFF

cdr3_length: 15
clone_size: NA
v_call: TRBV7-2
j_call: TRBJ1-1
d_call: TRBD1
cdr3_nt: TGTGCCAGCAGCTTAGGGGGACAGGGGCAGGGTGAAGCTTTCTTT
cdr3_aa: CASSLGGQGQGEAFF

cdr3_length: 14
clone_size: NA
v_call: TRBV4-3
j_call: TRBJ2-7
d_call: NA
cdr3_nt: TGCGCCAGCAGCCCAAACGAGGGAGCCTACGAGCAGTACTTC
cdr3_aa: CASSPNEGAYEQYF

cdr3_length: 13
clone_size: NA
v_call: TRBV4-1
j_call: TRBJ2-7
d_call: NA
cdr3_nt: TGCGCCAGCAGCCAACAACTCCTGGACGAGCAGTACTTC
cdr3_aa: CASSQQLLDEQYF

cdr3_length: 16
clone_size: NA
v_call: TRBV30
j_call: TRBJ2-5
d_call: TRBD2
cdr3_nt: TGTGCCTGGAGTGTACTCTCAGCGGGGGGGCAAGAGACCCAGTACTTC
cdr3_aa: CAWSVLSAGGQETQYF

cdr3_length: 15
clone_size: NA
v_call: TRBV6-1
j_call: TRBJ2-1
d_call: NA
cdr3_nt: TGTGCCAGCAGTGAAAGTAGCGGCCTATACAATGAGCAGTTCTTC
cdr3_aa: CASSESSGLYNEQFF

cdr3_length: 16
clone_size: NA
v_call: TRBV30
j_call: TRBJ2-3
d_call: NA
cdr3_nt: TGTGCCTGGAGTGTAGGGGCAGGTACTAGCACAGATACGCAGTATTTT
cdr3_aa: CAWSVGAGTSTDTQYF

cdr3_length: 14
clone_size: NA
v_call: TRBV30
j_call: TRBJ2-1
d_call: TRBD1
cdr3_nt: TGTGCCTCTCAGGAGGGACAGGGGCACAATGAGCAGTTCTTC
cdr3_aa: CASQEGQGHNEQFF

cdr3_length: 15
clone_size: NA
v_call: TRBV7-9
j_call: TRBJ1-1
d_call: NA
cdr3_nt: TGTGCCAGCAGCCTTGCTCGGGGGGCGAACACTGAAGCTTTCTTT
cdr3_aa: CASSLARGANTEAFF

cdr3_length: 16
clone_size: NA
v_call: TRBV5-4
j_call: TRBJ1-3
d_call: NA
cdr3_nt: TGTGCCAGCAGCCCCCAAACGCGGGGCTCTGGAAACACCATATATTTT
cdr3_aa: CASSPQTRGSGNTIYF

cdr3_length: 16
clone_size: NA
v_call: TRBV21-1
j_call: TRBJ2-1
d_call: NA
cdr3_nt: TGTGCCAGCAGTCTTAGGCAGGGGGCCTCTTACAATGAGCAGTTCTTC
cdr3_aa: CASSLRQGASYNEQFF

cdr3_length: 16
clone_size: NA
v_call: TRBV6-1
j_call: TRBJ2-7
d_call: NA
cdr3_nt: TGTGCCAGCAGTGAGTTAAAAGGCGGGACGCAGGACGAGCAGTACTTC
cdr3_aa: CASSELKGGTQDEQYF

cdr3_length: 13
clone_size: once
v_call: TRBV19
j_call: TRBJ1-5
d_call: NA
cdr3_nt: TGTGCCAGTAGTACAGGTAACAATCAGCCCCAGCATTTT
cdr3_aa: CASSTGNNQPQHF

cdr3_length: 16
clone_size: once
v_call: TRBV5-1
j_call: TRBJ2-3
d_call: TRBD2
cdr3_nt: TGCGCCAGCAGCGCCCGGTCTAGCGGGATGGCGGATACGCAGTATTTT
cdr3_aa: CASSARSSGMADTQYF

cdr3_length: 21
clone_size: NA
v_call: TRBV7-3
j_call: TRBJ2-3
d_call: TRBD2
cdr3_nt: TGTGCCAGCAGCTTAACGGCACTTGGTAGCGGGTCTCAATATAGCACAGATACGCAGTATTTT
cdr3_aa: CASSLTALGSGSQYSTDTQYF

cdr3_length: 15
clone_size: NA
v_call: TRBV11-2
j_call: TRBJ1-1
d_call: TRBD1
cdr3_nt: TGTGCCAGCAGCTCCCGGACAGGGGAGGGAGCTGAAGCTTTCTTT
cdr3_aa: CASSSRTGEGAEAFF

cdr3_length: 16
clone_size: NA
v_call: TRBV2
j_call: TRBJ2-6
d_call: TRBD1
cdr3_nt: TGTGCCAGCAGTTGGGACAGCAACTCTGGGGCCAACGTCCTGACTTTC
cdr3_aa: CASSWDSNSGANVLTF

cdr3_length: 13
clone_size: NA
v_call: TRBV27
j_call: TRBJ2-7
d_call: TRBD2
cdr3_nt: TGTGCCAGCAGAGGGACTAGCTCCTACGAGCAGTACTTC
cdr3_aa: CASRGTSSYEQYF

cdr3_length: 17
clone_size: NA
v_call: TRBV14
j_call: TRBJ2-2
d_call: NA
cdr3_nt: TGTGCCAGCAGCCAAGATGCTTCAGGAACAGGAACCGGGGAGCTGTTTTTT
cdr3_aa: CASSQDASGTGTGELFF

cdr3_length: 14
clone_size: NA
v_call: TRBV27
j_call: TRBJ1-1
d_call: NA
cdr3_nt: TGTGCCAGCAGTTTGGGCAGTGGCAGCACTGAAGCTTTCTTT
cdr3_aa: CASSLGSGSTEAFF

cdr3_length: 18
clone_size: NA
v_call: TRBV4-2
j_call: TRBJ2-1
d_call: TRBD2
cdr3_nt: TGTGCCAGCAGCCAAGATCCACTGACTAGCGCGGGGCCCAATGAGCAGTTCTTC
cdr3_aa: CASSQDPLTSAGPNEQFF

cdr3_length: 17
clone_size: NA
v_call: TRBV5-4
j_call: TRBJ2-3
d_call: TRBD2
cdr3_nt: TGTGCCAGCAGTGCTAGGTCGGCGGGAGGGGGCCCAGATACGCAGTATTTT
cdr3_aa: CASSARSAGGGPDTQYF

cdr3_length: 13
clone_size: once
v_call: TRBV7-9
j_call: TRBJ2-7
d_call: NA
cdr3_nt: TGTGCCAGCCGCACCCATTTTCAGTACGAGCAGTACTTC
cdr3_aa: CASRTHFQYEQYF

cdr3_length: 13
clone_size: NA
v_call: TRBV6-1
j_call: TRBJ1-2
d_call: NA
cdr3_nt: TGTGCCAGCCGGGTGGCACAGGACTATGGCTACACCTTC
cdr3_aa: CASRVAQDYGYTF